The following is a T cell receptor (beta chain) sequence with its context. This clonotype was found a few times. Its binding antigen is unknown. No base-level quality is on record; no much larger clone is a single base apart. Per the publication, the time point label means: healthy control first sampling. Using flow cytometry, MAIT cells, defined as Valpha7.2+ CD161+ T cells, were identified and sorted. Healthy adult controls were laboratory volunteers or leukocyte cones from the national blood and transplant service. For RNA extraction, between about 5,000 and 10,000 MAIT cells per sample were sorted directly into RNAqueous-Micro lysis buffer. Unchallenged healthy controls were sampled twice, 20 to 25 days apart, as a control for MAIT repertoire stability. Lymphoprep gradient centrifugation was used to isolate peripheral blood mononuclear cells from blood samples and leukocyte cones. A BD FACSAria Fusion or BD FACSAria III sorter was used for cell sorting.

The CDR3 holds 15 amino acids from the cysteine to the phenylalanine. Only the CDR3 DNA is retained, 45 bases long and in frame from the first base. Via the germline V gene, CDR1 is MRHNA and CDR2 SNTAGT. The trim is 3 bases for V and 4 bases for J, with a gap of 13 bases between the germline ends. These data come from a study of MAIT cells during Salmonella Paratyphi A infection (dated by TCRdb to about 2017). Study-wide conclusions, independent of this receptor: The availability of volunteer samples limited the sample sizes, but these sizes were considered adequate to detect differences between groups. MAIT TRBV usage was found to be oligoclonal, with TRBV20 and TRBV6 favoured, and appeared to be unchanged by infection. More expansion or contraction among the top five MAIT clonotypes was shown in diagnosed volunteers than in healthy controls (around 0.52 versus 0.13), suggesting infection-driven repertoire reshaping.

Library generation was performed with 5' RACE. TCRbeta was amplified in two rounds of PCR using Phusion High-Fidelity polymerase, and the primers added sample-specific barcodes. TCRbeta libraries were made through template-switch cDNA synthesis using SMARTScribe reverse transcriptase and a TRBC-specific primer. The barcoded samples were pooled and then prepared using the NEBNext Ultra DNA Library Prep Kit for Illumina. The libraries were sequenced on an Illumina MiSeq using the MiSeq reagent kit v2, 300 cycles. As for how the authors treated the data: Reads were demultiplexed by barcode with Jemultiplexer and were aligned with MiTCR using default parameters. VDJtools filtered out non-functional sequences; clonotypes were defined by amino acid sequence, with frequencies based on assigned sequence reads. In the clonal space homeostasis analysis, clonotypes were grouped by frequency into over-represented (0.05-1), large, medium and small bins. Using fastp at Q25 and MiXCR, TCRdb reprocessed the public reads and kept productive beta chains. When rows share a CDR3 protein, they turn into one entry using the most common DNA and genes. The V and J calls, along with clone size, are taken from TCRdb and not from the paper's own processing. The sample data list 400 to 450 distinct CDR3 sequences, and about two fifths of these were observed just once. Just over 35% of the sample is in the top ten clones.

Recombination linked TRBV6-4 to TRBJ2-1; the D gene assignment is perhaps TRBD1 or TRBD2, with each matching 6 bases. The clonotype originates from an adult in good health. Material for sequencing was MAIT cells from PBMCs. CDR3 reads: CASSELGGGYNEQFF. The sequence in DNA is TGTGCCAGCAGTGAACTAGGAGGGGGTTACAATGAGCAGTTCTTC.